Shown below are 26 T cell receptor beta chains from a single sample sequenced in a study of T-cell reconstitution after alpha-beta-depleted transplantation in children. The authors prepared the TCRbeta library with unique molecular identifiers. TCRdb used MiXCR to reprocess the PCR reads, holding one entry per CDR3 protein. The sample records 670,000 or so distinct CDR3 sequences, about 12% being singletons. This sample comprised PBMCs, obtained before TCRalphabeta/CD19-depleted stem cell transplant. These receptors all stem from a girl aged 2 to 10 with congenital amegakaryocytic thrombocytopenia, due to receive a stem cell transplant.

This clonotype was detected only a few times. This CDR3 reads CASSDRASNPSTDTQYF. CDR3 nucleotides: TGTGCCAGCAGCGACCGGGCATCCAATCCTAGCACAGATACGCAGTATTTT. The chain is built from TRBV7-8 and TRBJ2-3; no clear D gene. Germline V gene data show CDR1 as SGHVS and CDR2 as FQNEAQ. This CDR3 comprises 17 residues. The V end lost 5 bases, the J end lost 0 bases, and 18 bases lay between the germline ends.

In its sample, this clonotype was seen many times. This rearrangement joins TRBV6-1 to TRBJ2-3; D not certain. Germline CDR1 MNHNS, CDR2 SASEGT. Trimming stripped 6 bases from V and 6 bases from J, with 16 bases between. CDR3 size: 14 residues. For the CDR3, the DNA is TGTGCCAGCAGAAGTGGGCTAAACTGGGATACGCAGTATTTT. Its translation: CASRSGLNWDTQYF.

At least ten counts were recorded for this clonotype. The V and J genes are TRBV20-1 and TRBJ2-1; D gene unclear. CDR1 is DFQATT, CDR2 SNEGSKA, per germline (reference sequence). The CDR3 has 12 residues. V lost 3 bases and J lost 6, with 9 bases in between. The CDR3 DNA follows: TGCAGTGCTAGTGCCCCGCCCAATGAGCAGTTCTTC. Translated: CSASAPPNEQFF.

This clonotype showed up many times. This rearrangement joins TRBV20-1 to TRBJ1-4; no firm D call. The V gene's germline CDR1 is DFQATT and CDR2 SNEGSKA (reference sequence). The CDR3 loop spans 12 amino acids. The CDR3 DNA follows: TGCAGGGCTCGGCGGGATGATGAAAAACTGTTTTTT. Translating it yields CRARRDDEKLFF.

For this clonotype: A read error may account for a junction end that differs from germline. This chain joins TRBV5-1 and TRBJ2-3; D is unclear. Germline CDR1 reads SGHRS; CDR2 reads YFSETQ. The CDR3 is 14 amino acids. The CDR3 sequence is CASEEAADTDTQYF. DNA for the CDR3: TGTGCCAGCGAAGAGGCGGCCGACACAGATACGCAGTATTTT. The full variable domain, in which reference TRBV5-1 and TRBJ2-3 provide the parts outside the CDR3, is KAGVTQTPRYLIKTRGQQVTLSCSPISGHRSVSWYQQTPGQGLQFLFEYFSETQRNKGNFPGRFSGRQFSNSRSEMNVSTLELGDSALYLCASEEAADTDTQYFGPGTRLTVL.

This sequence joins TRBV7-2 and TRBJ2-1, with D perhaps matching TRBD2 (6 bases). The CDR3 contains 15 residues. Germline CDR1 and CDR2: SGHTA and FQGNSA. Trimming removed 5 bases from V and 8 bases from J, with 19 bases in between. This CDR3 is CASSQWWAGTHEQFF. Written as DNA, the CDR3 is TGTGCCAGCAGCCAATGGTGGGCGGGAACCCATGAGCAGTTCTTC.

This clonotype was counted ten times or more. The chain carries TRBV20-1 and TRBJ1-2; D gene unclear. Germline CDR1 and CDR2: DFQATT and SNEGSKA (reference sequence). Trimming took off 3 bases at V and 5 bases at J, with 10 bases between the two ends. The CDR3 spans 12 residues. The chain's CDR3 is CSASPYGYGYTF. CDR3 DNA sequence: TGCAGTGCTAGTCCCTACGGGTATGGCTACACCTTC.

This rearrangement joins TRBV20-1 to TRBJ1-5; D uncertain. V was trimmed by 8 bases and J by 4 bases, leaving 18 bases between them. This CDR3 contains 14 residues. Germline assignment: CDR1 DFQATT and CDR2 SNEGSKA (reference sequence). DNA for the CDR3: TGCAGTACCCTGGGCGACGGAGAAAATCAGCCCCAGCATTTT. It is translated as CSTLGDGENQPQHF.

This clonotype occurred many times. The V call is TRBV3-1, the J call TRBJ2-7; 9 positions match TRBD1. The CDR3 length is 13 residues. Germline CDR1 and CDR2: LGHDT and YNNKEL (reference sequence). J gave up 4 bases and V 5 bases, and 3 bases lay outside the gene matches. CDR3 sequence reads: CASSSDRGYEQYF. The DNA of the CDR3 is TGTGCCAGCAGCTCGGACAGGGGATACGAGCAGTACTTC.

This clonotype showed up many times. The CDR3 region has the DNA TGCAGCGTTGGTGGCAGACCTAATGAAAAACTGTTTTTT. Translating it yields CSVGGRPNEKLFF. This sequence joins TRBV29-1 and TRBJ1-4; unclear D gene. The germline CDR1 and CDR2 sequences are SQVTM and ANQGSEA. The CDR3 covers 13 residues. V was shortened by 4 bases and J by 3 bases, with 9 bases between the two germline ends.

This rearrangement joins TRBV20-1 to TRBJ2-3; 10 nucleotides align to TRBD2. Losses at the gene ends were 5 bases for V and 3 bases for J; bases not matched to a gene: 8. Germline CDR1 DFQATT, CDR2 SNEGSKA (reference sequence). The length of the CDR3 is 15 residues. The CDR3 loop reads CSARDPGLATDTQYF. The CDR3 DNA is TGCAGTGCTCGTGACCCGGGACTAGCGACAGATACGCAGTATTTT.

This clonotype showed up just a few times. This chain connects TRBV25-1 to TRBJ2-7, with 9 bases lining up with TRBD2. The V and J ends lost 1 base and 3 bases, in that order; junction bases with no gene match: 7. Germline V CDR1 and CDR2: MGHDK, SYGVNS. This CDR3 comprises 16 residues. CDR3 sequence: CASSELRLAGNYEQYF. The CDR3 DNA is TGTGCCAGCAGTGAATTACGCCTAGCGGGAAACTACGAGCAGTACTTC.

V and J are TRBV15 and TRBJ1-2; possibly TRBD1 for D (6 bases). CDR3 length: 16 residues. Trimming removed 1 base at V and 6 bases at J, with 18 bases between. Germline V CDR1 and CDR2: LNHNV, YYDKDF (reference sequence). Here the CDR3 reads CATSRVPYRDIDGYTF. Here the CDR3 DNA reads TGTGCCACCAGCAGAGTTCCGTACAGGGATATCGATGGCTACACCTTC.

A few counts support this clonotype. The chain combines TRBV3-1 with TRBJ2-7; 8 bases line up with TRBD1. Germline V lookup: CDR1 LGHDT, CDR2 YNNKEL (reference sequence). The ends lost 1 base at V and 4 bases at J; junction bases unmatched: 15. The CDR3 runs to 18 residues. The CDR3 region has the DNA TGTGCCAGCAGCCAAGTTATTCAAACAGGGGGACCTAATTACGAGCAGTACTTC. Translating it yields CASSQVIQTGGPNYEQYF.

V usage is TRBV5-1 and J usage is TRBJ2-5; D remains ambiguous. The V gene lost 4 bases and the J gene lost 2 bases, with 12 bases spanning the gap. The length of the CDR3 is 14 residues. The germline gives CDR1 SGHRS, CDR2 YFSETQ. In DNA, the CDR3 is TGCGCCAGCAGCCGACGACGGGCGCAAGAGACCCAGTACTTC. Residues: CASSRRRAQETQYF.

This clonotype was seen more than once but under ten times. The chain combines TRBV12-3 or TRBV12-4 with TRBJ2-3, with a tentative D call TRBD2 (6 bases). The CDR3 spans 16 residues. Trimming took off 6 bases at V and 3 bases at J, with 19 bases between the two ends. The CDR3: CASSPGLGGTTDTQYF. The CDR3 region has the DNA TGTGCCAGCAGCCCCGGCCTGGGCGGGACGACAGATACGCAGTATTTT.

The chain employs TRBV5-1 and TRBJ2-3; TRBD1 aligns across 7 bases. The germline V gene has CDR1 SGHRS and CDR2 YFSETQ. V was pared by 4 bases and J by 0 bases, with 5 bases of the junction left unmatched. The CDR3 has 15 residues. The CDR3: CASSPGTESTDTQYF. The CDR3 bases are TGCGCCAGCAGCCCGGGGACAGAGAGCACAGATACGCAGTATTTT. The entire variable domain, with the rest obtained from reference TRBV5-1 and TRBJ2-3, is as follows: KAGVTQTPRYLIKTRGQQVTLSCSPISGHRSVSWYQQTPGQGLQFLFEYFSETQRNKGNFPGRFSGRQFSNSRSEMNVSTLELGDSALYLCASSPGTESTDTQYFGPGTRLTVL.

A few counts support this clonotype. CDR3: CASSLSLGSHEQYF. The CDR3 coding sequence is TGTGCCAGCAGTTTGAGTTTGGGATCCCACGAGCAGTACTTC. The chain employs TRBV12-3 or TRBV12-4 and TRBJ2-7, with D unresolved. This CDR3 spans 14 amino acids. With 3 bases removed from V and 5 bases from J, the gap between germline ends came to 14 bases.

This clonotype was recorded many times. The chain is built from TRBV20-1 and TRBJ2-1, with 9 bases identical to TRBD2. Germline V gene lookup returns CDR1 DFQATT and CDR2 SNEGSKA (reference sequence). With V trimmed by 7 bases and J by 4 bases, 8 bases remained unmatched. CDR3 size: 14 residues. Written as DNA, the CDR3 is TGCAGTGGGGTTAGCGGGAGTCTGTACAATGAGCAGTTCTTC. Encoded protein: CSGVSGSLYNEQFF.

The chain recombines TRBV7-2 with TRBJ1-6; no reliable D call. Germline CDR1 is SGHTA and CDR2 is FQGNSA. V was pared by 1 base and J by 8 bases, with 12 bases between. The CDR3 contains 15 residues. This CDR3 reads CASSLEVGSDSPLHF. CDR3 coding DNA: TGTGCCAGCAGCTTAGAGGTGGGCTCGGATTCACCCCTCCACTTT.

This clonotype was seen only a few times. V and J are TRBV12-3 or TRBV12-4 and TRBJ1-1; D gene unclear. This CDR3 has 13 amino acids. Trimming took off 9 bases at V and 0 bases at J, with 11 bases between the two ends. CDR3 protein: CASERVLNTEAFF. CDR3 nucleotides: TGTGCCAGTGAAAGGGTGTTGAACACTGAAGCTTTCTTT.

V and J are TRBV28 and TRBJ2-3; D uncertain. This CDR3 is 14 amino acids long. Trimming cost V 5 bases and J 2 bases, with 11 bases left between them. The germline V gene has CDR1 MDHEN and CDR2 SYDVKM. The CDR3 reads CASSLLVSTDTQYF. DNA for the CDR3: TGTGCCAGCAGTCTTCTCGTTTCCACAGATACGCAGTATTTT.

This chain links TRBV10-3 with TRBJ1-1, with 7 bases lining up with TRBD1. This CDR3 has 12 amino acids. Germline V gives CDR1 ENHRY, CDR2 SYGVKD. The V gene end was trimmed by 8 bases and the J gene end by 1 base; junction bases not matched to a gene: 1. The CDR3 nucleotides read TGTGCCATCCGGGACAGGAACACTGAAGCTTTCTTT. Translated, it gives CAIRDRNTEAFF.

This clonotype was recorded at least ten times. The V call is TRBV20-1, the J call TRBJ1-5, with D perhaps matching TRBD1 (6 bases). V gave up 1 base and J gave up 7 bases, with 20 bases separating them. CDR3 length: 16 residues. Germline V gene lookup returns CDR1 DFQATT and CDR2 SNEGSKA (reference sequence). As DNA, the CDR3 is TGCAGTGCTAGAGCGGGTTTGGTCAGGGGATTACAGCCCCAGCATTTT. It specifies CSARAGLVRGLQPQHF.

In this sample, this clonotype turned up many times. This sequence joins TRBV5-1 and TRBJ2-7, with no clear D. Between the trimmed V and J ends, which lost 1 base and 5 bases, there was a span of 4 bases. Per germline, CDR1 SGHRS and CDR2 YFSETQ. The CDR3 has 11 amino acids. The CDR3 nucleotides read TGCGCCAGCAGCTTGAGAAACGAGCAGTACTTC. Amino acid sequence: CASSLRNEQYF.

In this sample, this clonotype turned up a few times. The CDR3 is CASSFPGGSYEQYF. Written as DNA, the CDR3 is TGCGCCAGCAGCTTCCCCGGCGGCTCCTACGAGCAGTACTTC. The chain carries TRBV5-1 and TRBJ2-7; no clear D gene. The CDR3 sequence is 14 residues long. Germline CDR1 SGHRS, CDR2 YFSETQ. The germline V and J ends were trimmed by 2 bases and 0 bases, with 9 bases remaining between them.